These 10 T cell receptor beta chains originate from one sample sequenced in a study of blood T cell repertoires in COVID-19. Repertoires were generated with immunoSEQ multiplex PCR, while TCRdb's copy carries only in-frame clones and drops some. The table records approximately 140,000 clones, roughly four fifths of them present only once. The specimen was peripheral blood. The receptors originated from a human donor with acute or convalescent COVID-19. The donor label of this sample is uncertain.

The chain couples TRBV5-5 to TRBJ2-5, with D perhaps matching TRBD2 (6 bases). Trimming took off 9 bases at V and 5 bases at J, with 17 bases between the two ends. Germline V gives CDR1 SGHKS, CDR2 YYEKEE (reference sequence). The CDR3 spans 13 residues. CDR3: CATNFGGDETQYF. The CDR3 DNA reads TGTGCCACCAACTTCGGAGGGGACGAGACCCAGTACTTC. Filled out from reference TRBV5-5 and TRBJ2-5, the complete variable domain reads DAGVTQSPTHLIKTRGQQVTLRCSPISGHKSVSWYQQVLGQGPQFIFQYYEKEERGRGNFPDRFSARQFPNYSSELNVNALLLGDSALYLCATNFGGDETQYFGPGTRLLVL.

The chain combines TRBV2 with TRBJ1-2, with TRBD1 matching 7 bases. CDR1 SNHLY and CDR2 FYNNEI come from the germline V gene. The CDR3 contains 13 residues. V lost 4 bases and J lost 1; bases outside the gene matches: 0. The CDR3 spells CASSGQGNYGYTF. Written as DNA, the CDR3 is TGTGCCAGCAGTGGACAGGGTAACTATGGCTACACCTTC.

The chain uses TRBV12-3 or TRBV12-4 and TRBJ1-2; the D is unclear. V shed 3 bases and J shed 8 bases, with 10 bases lying between them. The CDR3 loop spans 12 amino acids. The CDR3 spells CASSFEGLGYTF. The DNA for the CDR3 is TGTGCCAGCAGTTTCGAGGGTTTAGGCTACACCTTC.

This clone was seen only a few times. A read error may produce the germline difference seen at one junction end. V is TRBV6-1 and J is TRBJ2-1; the match to TRBD2 covers 10 bases. Germline-derived CDR1 and CDR2 are MNHNS and SASEGT. The CDR3 runs 15 residues. CDR3 DNA: TGTGCCAGCACTGAAGCGGGGGGGCCTTACAATGAGCAGTTCTTC. This gives the protein CASTEAGGPYNEQFF.

The rearrangement uses TRBV4-2 and TRBJ2-3; D remains unclear. Per the germline V gene, CDR1 is LGHNA and CDR2 is YNFKEQ. Trimming pared 1 base from V and 5 bases from J, leaving 7 bases between. CDR3 length: 13 amino acids. CDR3 DNA sequence: TGTGCCAGCAGCCAAGGGGCCGGAGATACGCAGTATTTT. It specifies CASSQGAGDTQYF.

This clone has a handful of counts. The chain carries TRBV11-2 and TRBJ2-1, with 7 nucleotides matching TRBD2. The CDR3 consists of 14 residues. CDR1 is SGHAT, CDR2 FQNNGV, per germline. Trimming cost V 1 base and J 10 bases; bases outside gene matches: 7. The chain's CDR3 is CASSLVTAGGEQFF. The DNA of the CDR3 is TGTGCCAGCAGCTTAGTGACGGCCGGGGGGGAGCAGTTCTTC.

The V and J genes are TRBV9 and TRBJ1-1; TRBD1 agrees at 8 bases. Losses at the gene ends were 4 bases for V and 3 bases for J; bases not matched to a gene: 8. The CDR3 extends over 15 amino acids. Germline CDR1 SGDLS, CDR2 YYNGEE. CDR3 sequence: CASSPTMDRDTEAFF. DNA for the CDR3: TGTGCCAGCAGCCCCACAATGGACAGGGACACTGAAGCTTTCTTT.

The chain joins TRBV6-2 or TRBV6-3 to TRBJ2-7; perhaps TRBD1 as D (5 bases). Trimming removed 5 bases from V and 2 bases from J, with 19 bases in between. The CDR3 spans 16 residues. CDR1 and CDR2 from the germline V gene are MNHEY and SVGEGT. CDR3 nucleotide sequence: TGTGCCAGCAGTGACCCCTCGACAGCACTAACCTACGAGCAGTACTTC. As protein: CASSDPSTALTYEQYF.

The CDR3 nucleotides read TGTGCCAGCAGCCCCAGGGGTGAGGGCAATCAGCCCCAGCATTTT. This translates into CASSPRGEGNQPQHF. V and J are TRBV28 and TRBJ1-5; D is perhaps TRBD1 (6 bases). V was pared by 6 bases and J by 2 bases, with 14 bases between. CDR1 is MDHEN, CDR2 SYDVKM, per germline. The CDR3 loop spans 15 amino acids.

A single count supports this clone. The chain links TRBV29-1 to TRBJ1-2; D uncertain. V was clipped by 0 bases and J by 1 base, with 6 bases between them. CDR3 length equals 13 residues. Germline CDR1 is SQVTM and CDR2 is ANQGSEA. The CDR3 loop reads CSVEDNGNYGYTF. CDR3 DNA sequence: TGCAGCGTTGAAGACAACGGTAACTATGGCTACACCTTC.